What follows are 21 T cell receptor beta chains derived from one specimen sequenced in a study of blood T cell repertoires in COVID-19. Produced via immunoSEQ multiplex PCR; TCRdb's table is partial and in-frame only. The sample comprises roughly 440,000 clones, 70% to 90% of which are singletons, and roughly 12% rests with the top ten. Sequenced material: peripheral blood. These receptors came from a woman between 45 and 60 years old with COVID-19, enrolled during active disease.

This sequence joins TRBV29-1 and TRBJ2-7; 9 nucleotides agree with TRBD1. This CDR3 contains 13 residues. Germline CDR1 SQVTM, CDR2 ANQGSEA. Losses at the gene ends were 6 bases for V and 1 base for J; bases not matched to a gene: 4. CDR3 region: CSVDRGNSYEQYF. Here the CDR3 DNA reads TGCAGCGTCGACAGGGGGAATTCCTACGAGCAGTACTTC.

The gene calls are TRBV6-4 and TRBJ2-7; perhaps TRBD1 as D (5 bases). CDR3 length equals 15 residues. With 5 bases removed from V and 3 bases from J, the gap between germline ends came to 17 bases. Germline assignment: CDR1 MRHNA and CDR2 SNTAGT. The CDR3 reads CASSIDPSGIYEQYF. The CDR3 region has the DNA TGTGCCAGCAGTATAGATCCTTCAGGGATCTACGAGCAGTACTTC.

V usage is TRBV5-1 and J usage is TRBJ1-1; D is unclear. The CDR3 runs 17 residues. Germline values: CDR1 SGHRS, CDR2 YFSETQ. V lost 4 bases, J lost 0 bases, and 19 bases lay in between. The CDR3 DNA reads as TGCGCCAGCAGCCCCCCACAGCTCTCCTCCGTGAACACTGAAGCTTTCTTT. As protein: CASSPPQLSSVNTEAFF.

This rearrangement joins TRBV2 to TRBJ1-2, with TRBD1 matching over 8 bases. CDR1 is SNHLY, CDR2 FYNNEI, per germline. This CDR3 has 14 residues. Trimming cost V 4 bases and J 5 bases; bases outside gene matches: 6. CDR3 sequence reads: CASSGQGADYGYTF. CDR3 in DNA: TGTGCCAGCAGTGGGCAGGGGGCGGATTATGGCTACACCTTC.

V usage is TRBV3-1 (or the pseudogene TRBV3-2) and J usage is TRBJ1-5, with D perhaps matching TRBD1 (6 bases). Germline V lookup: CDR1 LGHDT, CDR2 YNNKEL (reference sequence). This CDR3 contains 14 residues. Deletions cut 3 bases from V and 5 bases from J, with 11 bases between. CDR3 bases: TGTGCCAGCAGCCAGGCAAAGGGGGATCAGCCCCAGCATTTT. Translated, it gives CASSQAKGDQPQHF.

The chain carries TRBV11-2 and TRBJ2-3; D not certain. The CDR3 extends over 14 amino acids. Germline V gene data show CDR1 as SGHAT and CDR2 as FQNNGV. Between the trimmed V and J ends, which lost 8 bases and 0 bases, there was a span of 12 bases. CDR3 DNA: TGTGCCAGCTCCCCCCAGACTAGCACAGATACGCAGTATTTT. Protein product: CASSPQTSTDTQYF.

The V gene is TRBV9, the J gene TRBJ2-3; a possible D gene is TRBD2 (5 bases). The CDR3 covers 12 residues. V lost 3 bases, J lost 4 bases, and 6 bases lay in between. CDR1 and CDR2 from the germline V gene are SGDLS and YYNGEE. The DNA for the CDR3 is TGTGCCAGCAGCGAGGAGGCAGATACGCAGTATTTT. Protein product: CASSEEADTQYF. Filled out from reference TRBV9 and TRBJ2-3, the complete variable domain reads DSGVTQTPKHLITATGQRVTLRCSPRSGDLSVYWYQQSLDQGLQFLIQYYNGEERAKGNILERFSAQQFPDLHSELNLSSLELGDSALYFCASSEEADTQYFGPGTRLTVL.

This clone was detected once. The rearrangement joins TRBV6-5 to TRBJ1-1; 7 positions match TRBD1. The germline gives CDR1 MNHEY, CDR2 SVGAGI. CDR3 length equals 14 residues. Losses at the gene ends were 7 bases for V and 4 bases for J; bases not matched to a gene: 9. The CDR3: CASTPGGGSTEAFF. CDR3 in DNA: TGTGCCAGCACCCCAGGGGGTGGGAGCACTGAAGCTTTCTTT.

CDR3: CASSYDSDTDTQYF. CDR3 nucleotide sequence: TGTGCCAGCAGTTACGACTCGGACACAGATACGCAGTATTTT. The chain joins TRBV6-5 to TRBJ2-3; D ambiguous. CDR1 MNHEY and CDR2 SVGAGI come from the germline V gene. The CDR3 is 14 residues long. V was clipped by 2 bases and J by 2 bases, with 8 bases between them.

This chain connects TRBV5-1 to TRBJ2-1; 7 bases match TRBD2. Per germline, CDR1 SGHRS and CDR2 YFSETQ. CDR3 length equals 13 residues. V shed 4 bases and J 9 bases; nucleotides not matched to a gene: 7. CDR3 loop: CASSLGPGGEQFF. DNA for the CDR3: TGCGCCAGCAGCCTCGGGCCGGGGGGTGAGCAGTTCTTC.

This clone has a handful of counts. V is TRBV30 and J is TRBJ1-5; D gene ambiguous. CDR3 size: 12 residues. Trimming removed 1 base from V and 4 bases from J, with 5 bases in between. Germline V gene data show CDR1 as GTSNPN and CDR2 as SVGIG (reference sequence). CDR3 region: CAWSAQNQPQHF. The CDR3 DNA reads TGTGCCTGGAGTGCGCAGAATCAGCCCCAGCATTTT.

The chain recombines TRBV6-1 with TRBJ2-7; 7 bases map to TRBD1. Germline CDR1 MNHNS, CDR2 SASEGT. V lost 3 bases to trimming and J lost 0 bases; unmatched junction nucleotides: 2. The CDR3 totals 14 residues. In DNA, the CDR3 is TGTGCCAGCAGTGATGGGGACAGCTCCTACGAGCAGTACTTC. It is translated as CASSDGDSSYEQYF.

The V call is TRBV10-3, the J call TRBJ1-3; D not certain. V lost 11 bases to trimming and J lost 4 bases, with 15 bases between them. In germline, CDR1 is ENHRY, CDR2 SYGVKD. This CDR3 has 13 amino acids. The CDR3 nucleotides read TGTGCCGTCCACGACGGAGCCGGAAACACCATATATTTT. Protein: CAVHDGAGNTIYF.

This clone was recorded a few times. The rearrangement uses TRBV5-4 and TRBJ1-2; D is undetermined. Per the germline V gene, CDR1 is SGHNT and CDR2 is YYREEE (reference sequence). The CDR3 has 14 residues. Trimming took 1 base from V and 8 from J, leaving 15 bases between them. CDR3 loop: CASSLIGSYTGYTF. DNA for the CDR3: TGTGCCAGCAGCTTGATTGGGAGTTATACAGGCTACACCTTC.

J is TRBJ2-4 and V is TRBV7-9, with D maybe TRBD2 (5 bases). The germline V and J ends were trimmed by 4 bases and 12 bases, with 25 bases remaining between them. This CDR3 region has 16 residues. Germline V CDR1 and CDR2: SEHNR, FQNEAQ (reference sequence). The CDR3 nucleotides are TGTGCCAGCAGCTCAACGACGGGTTTGGGTTTCGGGAATCAGTACTTC. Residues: CASSSTTGLGFGNQYF.

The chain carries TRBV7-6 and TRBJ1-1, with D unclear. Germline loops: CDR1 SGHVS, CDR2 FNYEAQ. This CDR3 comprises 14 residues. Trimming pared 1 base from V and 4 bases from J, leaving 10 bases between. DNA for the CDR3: TGTGCCAGCAGCTTAGTCGGGGAGGGCACTGAAGCTTTCTTT. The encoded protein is CASSLVGEGTEAFF.

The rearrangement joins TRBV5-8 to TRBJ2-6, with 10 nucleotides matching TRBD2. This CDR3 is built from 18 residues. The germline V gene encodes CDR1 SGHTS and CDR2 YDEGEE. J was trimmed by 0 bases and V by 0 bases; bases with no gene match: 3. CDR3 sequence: CASSLGLAGASGANVLTF. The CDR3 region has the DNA TGTGCCAGCAGCTTGGGGCTAGCGGGGGCCTCTGGGGCCAACGTCCTGACTTTC.

This CDR3 reads CATRNRGNDGYTF. The CDR3, as DNA: TGTGCCACCAGGAACAGGGGAAACGATGGCTACACCTTC. The V and J genes are TRBV15 and TRBJ1-2, with 7 positions matching TRBD1. The J segment lost 6 bases and the V segment lost 6 bases, leaving 7 bases of the junction unmatched. The CDR3 is 13 amino acids. Germline CDR1 LNHNV, CDR2 YYDKDF (reference sequence).

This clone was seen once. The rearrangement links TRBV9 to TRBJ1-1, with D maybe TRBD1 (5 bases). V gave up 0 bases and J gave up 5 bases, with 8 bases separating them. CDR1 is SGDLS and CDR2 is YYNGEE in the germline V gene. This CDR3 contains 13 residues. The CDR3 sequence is CASSVEGMTEAFF. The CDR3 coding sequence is TGTGCCAGCAGCGTAGAGGGGATGACTGAAGCTTTCTTT.

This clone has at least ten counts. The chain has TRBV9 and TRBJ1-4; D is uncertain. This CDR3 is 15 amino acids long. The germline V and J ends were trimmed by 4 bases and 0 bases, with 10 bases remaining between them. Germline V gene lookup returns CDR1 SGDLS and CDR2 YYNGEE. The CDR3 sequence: CASSPGESTNEKLFF. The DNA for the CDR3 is TGTGCCAGCAGCCCCGGGGAATCAACTAATGAAAAACTGTTTTTT. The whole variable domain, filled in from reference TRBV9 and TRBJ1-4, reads DSGVTQTPKHLITATGQRVTLRCSPRSGDLSVYWYQQSLDQGLQFLIQYYNGEERAKGNILERFSAQQFPDLHSELNLSSLELGDSALYFCASSPGESTNEKLFFGSGTQLSVL.

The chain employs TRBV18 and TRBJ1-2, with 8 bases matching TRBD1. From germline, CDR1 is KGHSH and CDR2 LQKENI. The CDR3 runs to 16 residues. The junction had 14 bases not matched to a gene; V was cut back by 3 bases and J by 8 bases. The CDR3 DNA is TGTGCCAGCTCACCGACCCCACCCGGACAGGGAAGGGGCTACACCTTC. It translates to CASSPTPPGQGRGYTF.